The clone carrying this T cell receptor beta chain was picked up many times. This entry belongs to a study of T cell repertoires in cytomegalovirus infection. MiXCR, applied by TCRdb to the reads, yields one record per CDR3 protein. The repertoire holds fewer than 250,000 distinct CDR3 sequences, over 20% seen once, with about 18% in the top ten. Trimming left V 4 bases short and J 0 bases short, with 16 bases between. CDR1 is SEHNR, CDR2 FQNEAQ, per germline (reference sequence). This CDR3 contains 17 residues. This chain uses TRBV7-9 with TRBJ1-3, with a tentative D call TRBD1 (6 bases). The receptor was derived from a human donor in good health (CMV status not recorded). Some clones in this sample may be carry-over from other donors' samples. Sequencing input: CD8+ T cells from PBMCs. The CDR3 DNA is TGTGCCAGCAGCTCTCGGACAGAAAAGCTCTCTGGAAACACCATATATTTT. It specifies CASSSRTEKLSGNTIYF. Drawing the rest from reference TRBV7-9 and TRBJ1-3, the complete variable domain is DTGVSQNPRHKITKRGQNVTFRCDPISEHNRLYWYRQTLGQGPEFLTYFQNEAQLEKSRLLSDRFSAERPKGSFSTLEIQRTEQGDSAMYLCASSSRTEKLSGNTIYFGEGSWLTVV.